The 21 T cell receptor beta chains given below trace back to one sample, sequenced in a study of response to subunit inactivated influenza vaccine. MiXCR, applied by TCRdb to the RT-PCR reads, yields one record per CDR3 protein. This table has 750,000 to 850,000 distinct CDR3 sequences, about a fifth appearing once. The sequences come from PBMCs from blood, collected approximately 5 days after vaccination. Source of these receptors: a man between 45 and 60 years old who received an inactivated influenza vaccine.

This clonotype turned up a few times. The chain employs TRBV20-1 and TRBJ1-3; D is possibly TRBD1 (5 bases). The CDR3 is 16 amino acids. V lost 1 base and J 4 bases, leaving 17 bases between the germline ends. Germline V gives CDR1 DFQATT, CDR2 SNEGSKA (reference sequence). CDR3: CSARAQSGGRGNTIYF. The DNA of the CDR3 is TGCAGTGCTAGAGCTCAGTCTGGGGGACGGGGAAACACCATATATTTT.

This clonotype was seen only a few times. The J gene is TRBJ2-1, the V gene TRBV5-1; a weak D match, TRBD2 (5 bases). V was shortened by 0 bases and J by 6 bases, with 16 bases between the two germline ends. CDR3 size: 16 residues. Per the germline V gene, CDR1 is SGHRS and CDR2 is YFSETQ. The CDR3 region has the DNA TGCGCCAGCAGCTTGGACGTGGTAGCCGGGATCAATGAGCAGTTCTTC. Protein sequence: CASSLDVVAGINEQFF.

The chain joins TRBV7-3 to TRBJ2-1, with 9 bases matching TRBD1. V lost 4 bases, J lost 7 bases, and 8 bases stayed unmatched. The germline CDR1 and CDR2 sequences are SGHTA and FQGTGA. This CDR3 contains 15 residues. The CDR3 bases are TGTGCCAGCAGCTCGACAGGGGGTCTAAAGAATGAGCAGTTCTTC. Its protein is CASSSTGGLKNEQFF.

The chain combines TRBV7-8 with TRBJ2-5, with 7 nucleotides matching TRBD2. The ends lost 3 bases at V and 4 bases at J; junction bases unmatched: 8. The CDR3 is 15 residues long. Germline values: CDR1 SGHVS, CDR2 FQNEAQ. The CDR3 bases are TGTGCCAGCAGCTTGGGGACTACTGCTCGAGAGACCCAGTACTTC. It codes for CASSLGTTARETQYF.

This clonotype was recorded many times. This rearrangement joins TRBV29-1 to TRBJ1-1; weak D call: TRBD1 (5 bases). Between the trimmed V and J ends, which lost 7 bases and 1 base, there was a span of 10 bases. Germline values: CDR1 SQVTM, CDR2 ANQGSEA. The CDR3 loop spans 12 amino acids. The DNA for the CDR3 is TGCAGCGGGGGGGAAGGGAACACTGAAGCTTTCTTT. The encoded protein is CSGGEGNTEAFF.

This clonotype was recorded a few times. CDR3 loop: CASSLATSGLETQYF. CDR3 DNA: TGCGCCAGCAGCTTGGCTACTAGCGGGCTCGAGACCCAGTACTTC. The chain joins TRBV5-1 to TRBJ2-5; TRBD2 agrees at 9 bases. Germline V CDR1 and CDR2: SGHRS, YFSETQ. V was pared by 0 bases and J by 5 bases, with 5 bases of the junction left unmatched. The CDR3 totals 15 residues. The variable domain in full, completed from reference TRBV5-1 and TRBJ2-5, reads KAGVTQTPRYLIKTRGQQVTLSCSPISGHRSVSWYQQTPGQGLQFLFEYFSETQRNKGNFPGRFSGRQFSNSRSEMNVSTLELGDSALYLCASSLATSGLETQYFGPGTRLLVL.

This sequence joins TRBV5-1 and TRBJ2-3, with D perhaps given as TRBD1 or TRBD2 (6 bases each). The CDR3 spans 15 residues. CDR1 is SGHRS, CDR2 YFSETQ, per germline. Trimming left V 0 bases short and J 3 bases short, with 11 bases between. CDR3: CASSLEGGETDTQYF. The CDR3 DNA sequence: TGCGCCAGCAGCTTGGAGGGGGGCGAGACAGATACGCAGTATTTT.

This clonotype was observed a handful of times. The V gene is TRBV10-3, the J gene TRBJ2-5; D might be TRBD1 (6 bases). Between the trimmed V and J ends, which lost 0 bases and 5 bases, there was a span of 13 bases. Looked up from germline, CDR1 is ENHRY and CDR2 is SYGVKD. The CDR3 is 15 residues long. As DNA, the CDR3 is TGTGCCATCAGTGAGTCTTCAGGGGCGAAGGAGACCCAGTACTTC. Protein product: CAISESSGAKETQYF.

This clonotype has just a few counts. This chain connects TRBV4-2 to TRBJ2-7; D possibly uses TRBD1 or TRBD2 (11 bases each). Trimming took 4 bases from V and 0 from J, leaving 37 bases between them. CDR3 length: 23 residues. Germline CDR1 reads LGHNA; CDR2 reads YNFKEQ. The CDR3 sequence is CASSPLGQGALITTSGSSYEQYF. CDR3 DNA sequence: TGTGCCAGCAGCCCCCTTGGACAGGGGGCTTTGATCACCACTAGCGGGAGCTCCTACGAGCAGTACTTC.

This clonotype is a singleton in its sample. The chain employs TRBV3-1 and TRBJ1-2; no definite D call. The CDR3 spans 12 residues. The ends were cut back, 3 bases at V and 5 bases at J, with 7 bases in the middle. Germline V gives CDR1 LGHDT, CDR2 YNNKEL (reference sequence). In DNA, the CDR3 is TGTGCCAGCAGCCATAGGTCTTATGGCTACACCTTC. Translating gives CASSHRSYGYTF.

This clonotype appeared a few times. The chain recombines TRBV5-6 with TRBJ2-1; unclear D gene. The V gene's germline CDR1 is SGHDT and CDR2 YYEEEE. V lost 0 bases, J lost 6 bases, and 10 bases lay in between. CDR3 length: 14 amino acids. The CDR3 loop is CASSLGYPPNEQFF. The CDR3 DNA reads TGTGCCAGCAGCTTGGGCTACCCTCCCAATGAGCAGTTCTTC.

This clonotype was observed once. The J gene is TRBJ2-1, the V gene TRBV7-9; 7 bases align to TRBD2. Germline V gene data show CDR1 as SEHNR and CDR2 as FQNEAQ (reference sequence). The trim removed 5 bases at V and 8 bases at J, leaving 18 bases unmatched. CDR3 length: 17 residues. The CDR3 coding sequence is TGTGCCAGCAGCCCCCGATTCTGGGCGGGAGTCGTCTATGAGCAGTTCTTC. Encoded protein: CASSPRFWAGVVYEQFF.

This rearrangement joins TRBV5-1 to TRBJ2-3, with unresolved D. Trimming took 0 bases from V and 2 from J, leaving 10 bases between them. This CDR3 is built from 15 residues. Germline V CDR1 and CDR2: SGHRS, YFSETQ. CDR3 amino acids: CASSLVEVITDTQYF. Here the CDR3 DNA reads TGCGCCAGCAGCTTGGTGGAAGTAATCACAGATACGCAGTATTTT.

This chain links TRBV7-6 with TRBJ2-2, with TRBD1 matching over 8 bases. V shed 0 bases, J shed 6 bases, and the junction held 6 bases outside the gene matches. Germline V CDR1 and CDR2: SGHVS, FNYEAQ. The CDR3 totals 16 residues. The chain's CDR3 is CASSLAAGQGSGELFF. Here the CDR3 DNA reads TGTGCCAGCAGCTTAGCGGCTGGACAGGGATCCGGGGAGCTGTTTTTT.

This clonotype was seen repeatedly, ten times or more. V is TRBV4-2 and J is TRBJ2-1, with D maybe TRBD2 (5 bases). Trimming cost V 0 bases and J 9 bases, with 15 bases left between them. The CDR3 covers 15 residues. CDR1 LGHNA and CDR2 YNFKEQ come from the germline V gene. The CDR3 spells CASSQDGNGEGEQFF. The CDR3 bases are TGTGCCAGCAGCCAAGACGGGAACGGAGAGGGTGAGCAGTTCTTC.

This clonotype was detected only a few times. This chain uses TRBV3-1 with TRBJ2-1; TRBD2 agrees at 7 bases. Germline V gene sequence: CDR1 LGHDT, CDR2 YNNKEL (reference sequence). This CDR3 is 16 amino acids long. The junction had 8 bases not matched to a gene; V was cut back by 2 bases and J by 4 bases. The CDR3 protein is CASSQLAGEGYNEQFF. DNA for the CDR3: TGTGCCAGCAGCCAACTTGCGGGAGAGGGGTACAATGAGCAGTTCTTC.

This clonotype showed up many times. The chain is built from TRBV5-1 and TRBJ1-2; 10 bases fit TRBD1. This CDR3 contains 15 residues. Looked up from germline, CDR1 is SGHRS and CDR2 is YFSETQ. Trimming took 4 bases from V and 2 from J; bases not matched to a gene: 5. In DNA, the CDR3 is TGCGCCAGCAGCGCGGAGGGACAGGGGAACTATGGCTACACCTTC. The encoded protein is CASSAEGQGNYGYTF.

In this sample, this clonotype turned up many times. The V gene is TRBV7-9, the J gene TRBJ2-7; 7 positions agree with TRBD1. Germline V gene sequence: CDR1 SEHNR, CDR2 FQNEAQ (reference sequence). CDR3 size: 13 residues. The trim removed 5 bases at V and 4 bases at J, leaving 5 bases unmatched. The CDR3 reads CASSRDSRYEQYF. The DNA of the CDR3 is TGTGCCAGCAGCCGGGACAGTAGGTACGAGCAGTACTTC.

The table lists this clonotype with a few counts. The chain combines TRBV7-6 with TRBJ2-7; the D call may be TRBD1 or TRBD2 (5 bases each). This CDR3 region has 14 residues. Deletions cut 3 bases from V and 2 bases from J, with 11 bases between. Germline V gene lookup returns CDR1 SGHVS and CDR2 FNYEAQ. This CDR3 reads CASSFGALTYEQYF. The CDR3 bases are TGTGCCAGCAGCTTCGGGGCACTTACCTACGAGCAGTACTTC.

The rearrangement links TRBV5-1 to TRBJ1-2, with D hard to call. From germline, CDR1 is SGHRS and CDR2 YFSETQ. The CDR3 contains 15 residues. Deletions cut 0 bases from V and 2 bases from J, with 11 bases between. The CDR3 spells CASSLGGVRNYGYTF. The CDR3 DNA reads TGCGCCAGCAGCTTGGGGGGAGTACGGAACTATGGCTACACCTTC.

The J gene is TRBJ1-2, the V gene TRBV30; D call uncertain. Germline CDR1 reads GTSNPN; CDR2 reads SVGIG (reference sequence). The length of the CDR3 is 15 residues. With 1 base removed from V and 0 bases from J, the gap between germline ends came to 12 bases. The CDR3 sequence is CAWSDGGMTNYGYTF. In DNA, the CDR3 is TGTGCCTGGAGTGACGGTGGGATGACTAACTATGGCTACACCTTC.